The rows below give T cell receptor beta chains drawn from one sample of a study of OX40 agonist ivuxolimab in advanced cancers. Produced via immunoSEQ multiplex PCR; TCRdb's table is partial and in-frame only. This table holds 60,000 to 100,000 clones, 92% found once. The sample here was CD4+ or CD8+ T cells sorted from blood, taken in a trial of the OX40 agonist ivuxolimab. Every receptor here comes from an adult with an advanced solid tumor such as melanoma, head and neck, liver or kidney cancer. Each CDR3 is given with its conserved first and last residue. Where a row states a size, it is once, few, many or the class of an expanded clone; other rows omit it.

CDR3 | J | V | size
CASSSTGANVLTF | TRBJ2-6 | TRBV5-6 | -
CAWSLGFGNEKLFF | TRBJ1-4 | TRBV30 | once
CASSLKTSQNTDTQYF | TRBJ2-3 | TRBV5-1 | -
CASSLVSGSFGDTQYF | TRBJ2-3 | TRBV5-6 | -
CASSLGLKRTAGELFF | TRBJ2-2 | TRBV11-3 | -
CASSHTENYGYTF | TRBJ1-2 | TRBV18 | -
CASSPEGAIDEQYF | TRBJ2-7 | TRBV18 | -
CASSPRTATNTGELFF | TRBJ2-2 | TRBV7-9 | -
CAGGHLNTEAFF | TRBJ1-1 | TRBV30 | few
CASSPGTSYNEQFF | TRBJ2-1 | TRBV18 | -
CASSLSVGRNQPQHF | TRBJ1-5 | TRBV7-2 | -
CASSIRDRQETQYF | TRBJ2-5 | TRBV7-2 | -
CSVGTSGSLDTQYF | TRBJ2-3 | TRBV29-1 | -
CASSPNRGYTEAFF | TRBJ1-1 | TRBV18 | -
CASSVGTSGETQYF | TRBJ2-5 | TRBV11-2 | -
CASSLLNGLAGYNEQFF | TRBJ2-1 | TRBV7-9 | -
CASSSGTGVFDEQFF | TRBJ2-1 | TRBV11-2 | -
CASSPTNSNQPQHF | TRBJ1-5 | TRBV6-5 | -
CASSFGTILTGELFF | TRBJ2-2 | TRBV5-1 | -
CASSMNSGRADTQYF | TRBJ2-3 | TRBV19 | -
CASTKGAVSTDTQYF | TRBJ2-3 | TRBV28 | -
CASSRSETYGYTF | TRBJ1-2 | TRBV7-2 | -
CASSYEGHRGEAFF | TRBJ1-1 | TRBV6-6 | -
CSVAGGRVGGYTF | TRBJ1-2 | TRBV29-1 | -
CASSRSTPRGGELFF | TRBJ2-2 | TRBV11-3 | -
CASSPKLSAGASYEQYF | TRBJ2-7 | TRBV18 | -
CASSSGGDVRGTQYF | TRBJ2-5 | TRBV5-4 | -
CASRGTSGTTDTQYF | TRBJ2-3 | TRBV7-6 | -
CASSSLAGASTDTQYF | TRBJ2-3 | TRBV11-3 | -
CASSEREGLSDTQYF | TRBJ2-3 | TRBV19 | -
CAWSVLAGGGGELFF | TRBJ2-2 | TRBV30 | -
CASSIVGDREEAFF | TRBJ1-1 | TRBV5-1 | -
CASSVRGGTSGNPYEQYF | TRBJ2-7 | TRBV7-2 | once
CASSLVLTNEQFF | TRBJ2-1 | TRBV5-4 | -
CASSQGFSGNTIYF | TRBJ1-3 | TRBV14 | -
CASTLQGNLGQPQHF | TRBJ1-5 | TRBV19 | few
CASSFPQGVGETQYF | TRBJ2-5 | TRBV11-3 | -
CASRQTSGRTYIYNEQFF | TRBJ2-1 | TRBV19 | -
CASTPGVAREEKLFF | TRBJ1-4 | TRBV19 | -
CASARVRSGGQETQYF | TRBJ2-5 | TRBV2 | -
CASSDYNEQFF | TRBJ2-1 | TRBV7-2 | -
CASRIRVGTEAFF | TRBJ1-1 | TRBV19 | -
CASRLAGGSETQYF | TRBJ2-5 | TRBV6-5 | -
CASSLAGLGNQPQHF | TRBJ1-5 | TRBV7-2 | -
CASSLSRGEKLFF | TRBJ1-4 | TRBV27 | -
CASSLGAGSVRDTQYF | TRBJ2-3 | TRBV4-3 | -
CASSLKTPPDTQYF | TRBJ2-3 | TRBV7-3 | -
CASTRNQGPRGGYTF | TRBJ1-2 | TRBV2 | -
CASSSTTGRNYGYTF | TRBJ1-2 | TRBV7-3 | -
CASSLDSGRGYNEQFF | TRBJ2-1 | TRBV11-3 | -
CASSPGTAGNQPQHF | TRBJ1-5 | TRBV28 | -
CASSLEAGGTAYEQYF | TRBJ2-7 | TRBV5-1 | -
CASSAGTYNEQYF | TRBJ2-7 | TRBV18 | -
CASSLVRRGEQYF | TRBJ2-7 | TRBV7-2 | -
CASSRIVRDDTQYF | TRBJ2-3 | TRBV7-2 | -
CASSIQNRGHTEAFF | TRBJ1-1 | TRBV19 | -
CSVRLAGGPAYEQYF | TRBJ2-7 | TRBV29-1 | -